Below are 9 T cell receptor beta chains sequenced from a single sample in a study of Graves' ophthalmopathy and Graves' hyperthyroidism. The study amplified TCR beta CDR3 regions using RNA transcripts. An initial RT-PCR round employing HTBI primers preceded a second-round multiplex PCR. TCRdb used MiXCR to reprocess the multiplex PCR reads, holding one entry per CDR3 protein. This sample has some 160,000 distinct CDR3 sequences, with approximately 40% found just once. The sequencing sample was made of peripheral blood. The receptors were gathered from a man aged 30-40 years with Graves' ophthalmopathy.

V gene TRBV6-1 combines with J gene TRBJ1-2; 9 bases map to TRBD1. J lost 4 bases, V lost 8 bases, and 14 bases had no gene match. The germline V gene encodes CDR1 MNHNS and CDR2 SASEGT. The CDR3 extends over 16 amino acids. The CDR3 region is CASGGTGTSWAYGYTF. The CDR3 DNA reads as TGTGCCAGCGGCGGGACAGGGACCTCATGGGCCTATGGCTACACCTTC.

This clonotype was detected once. The rearrangement uses TRBV28 and TRBJ2-2, with D tentatively TRBD2 (6 bases). V shed 6 bases and J shed 0 bases, with 14 bases lying between them. Germline CDR1 and CDR2: MDHEN and SYDVKM. The CDR3 has 16 amino acids. This CDR3 reads CASRPGLASNTGELFF. Written as DNA, the CDR3 is TGTGCCAGCAGGCCCGGGCTAGCGTCGAACACCGGGGAGCTGTTTTTT.

The CDR3, as DNA: TGTGCCAGCAGCTCCACAGGGGGCCTCACTGAAGCTTTCTTT. Its protein product is CASSSTGGLTEAFF. This chain links TRBV6-2 or TRBV6-3 with TRBJ1-1; 9 nucleotides line up with TRBD1. V shed 6 bases and J 4 bases; nucleotides not matched to a gene: 6. Germline V gene lookup returns CDR1 MNHEY and CDR2 SVGEGT. The CDR3 has 14 amino acids.

V usage is TRBV6-1 and J usage is TRBJ1-6, with D possibly being TRBD1 (6 bases). Germline lookup yields CDR1 MNHNS and CDR2 SASEGT. Trimming cost V 7 bases and J 9 bases, with 22 bases left between them. The CDR3 is 16 residues long. The chain's CDR3 is CASTYMGTRRGSPLHF. CDR3 bases: TGTGCCAGCACCTACATGGGGACACGTAGGGGTTCACCCCTCCACTTT.

This clonotype showed up many times. The chain carries TRBV11-2 and TRBJ1-2, with D tentatively TRBD1 (5 bases). The CDR3 extends over 14 amino acids. Per germline, CDR1 SGHAT and CDR2 FQNNGV. Trimming shortened V by 3 bases and J by 7 bases, and 15 bases separated the two germline ends. CDR3: CASSFRGGSGGYTF. The CDR3 DNA reads TGTGCCAGCAGCTTCCGCGGGGGATCAGGTGGCTACACCTTC.

This clonotype was seen repeatedly, ten times or more. The chain combines TRBV12-3 or TRBV12-4 with TRBJ2-5; no reliable D call. V lost 2 bases, J lost 3 bases, and 4 bases lay in between. The CDR3 loop spans 12 amino acids. As DNA, the CDR3 is TGTGCCAGCAGTTTATACGAAGAGACCCAGTACTTC. Its protein product is CASSLYEETQYF.

There are many counts of this clonotype. The rearrangement joins TRBV6-5 to TRBJ2-7; 10 nucleotides match TRBD2. The CDR3 is 15 amino acids. The V gene end was trimmed by 3 bases and the J gene end by 4 bases; junction bases not matched to a gene: 6. Germline assignment: CDR1 MNHEY and CDR2 SVGAGI. In nucleotides, the CDR3 is TGTGCCAGCAGTTATTTTGCTAGCGGGGGTTACGAGCAGTACTTC. It encodes CASSYFASGGYEQYF.

This chain connects TRBV12-3 or TRBV12-4 to TRBJ2-5; D not certain. Trimming removed 1 base from V and 2 bases from J, with 8 bases in between. The CDR3 has 14 residues. In DNA form, the CDR3 reads TGTGCCAGCAGTTTAGGGCAGAGACAAGAGACCCAGTACTTC. It translates to CASSLGQRQETQYF.

This clonotype was counted at least ten times. The chain employs TRBV5-6 and TRBJ1-6; 12 bases are shared with TRBD1. The CDR3 has 14 amino acids. Germline V gene sequence: CDR1 SGHDT, CDR2 YYEEEE. The J segment lost 8 bases and the V segment lost 4 bases, leaving 1 base of the junction unmatched. CDR3 loop: CASSGTGGHSPLHF. In nucleotides, the CDR3 is TGTGCCAGCAGCGGGACAGGGGGCCATTCACCCCTCCACTTT.